The present TCR beta chain was sequenced within a study of memory CD4+ T cells and cytomegalovirus serostatus. As to this clone: Its antigen is still unknown.

General study points: CMV serostatus prediction reached median AUC approximately 0.95, or 0.91 with US-trained model. The CMV-associated TCR signature appears largely within the CD4+ memory repertoire.

The method was immunoSEQ multiplex PCR; TCRdb's version includes in-frame clones alone and lacks a portion of them. The profile covers nearly 60,000 clones, with 80% to 85% appearing a single time and about 0.95% taken by the ten largest. Single viable CD3+CD4+CD8-CD45RO+ cells were sorted as the memory CD4+ T cells. Serostatus was set by detecting CMV pp150, pp28, p38, p52 IgG. Input material: memory CD4+ T cells from blood. The source of this sequence is an adult in good health and CMV-seronegative.

The CDR3 region has the DNA TGTGCCAGCAGGAAAAACGGCTTCTCTGGAAACACCATATATTTT. This encodes CASRKNGFSGNTIYF. This sequence joins TRBV6-5 and TRBJ1-3; D unresolved. Germline CDR1 is MNHEY and CDR2 is SVGAGI. CDR3 size: 15 residues. Trimming left V 6 bases short and J 0 bases short, with 12 bases between.